Following are 12 T cell receptor beta chains from one sample sequenced in a study of CD8 T cells in ankylosing spondylitis. Study-wide results and limits: Roughly eight highly homologous variants formed a TCR beta motif that appeared characteristic of ankylosing spondylitis blood.

These receptors have no known antigen. TCRdb recomputed calls from the 5' RACE reads with MiXCR, one row per CDR3 protein. Among over 700,000 distinct CDR3 sequences listed, 15% to 20% were seen once. Material for sequencing was blood, either unsorted or a sorted T cell fraction (not recorded which). The receptors come from a male donor with ankylosing spondylitis.

This clonotype showed up just a few times. The rearrangement links TRBV29-1 to TRBJ1-1; D ambiguous. The CDR3 length is 11 residues. The germline V gene has CDR1 SQVTM and CDR2 ANQGSEA. The V end was cut by 5 bases, the J end by 11 bases, with 15 bases between. The CDR3 is CSVSGPQLAFF. CDR3 bases: TGCAGCGTTTCCGGGCCCCAGTTGGCTTTCTTT.

In its sample, this clonotype was seen a few times. This chain links TRBV5-1 with TRBJ2-3; D gene unclear. V lost 0 bases, J lost 5 bases, and 13 bases lay in between. Germline CDR1 reads SGHRS; CDR2 reads YFSETQ. This CDR3 comprises 15 residues. The CDR3 protein is CASSLAQEVVDTQYF. CDR3 DNA sequence: TGCGCCAGCAGCTTGGCTCAGGAAGTGGTAGATACGCAGTATTTT.

In this sample, this clonotype turned up a few times. This chain connects TRBV7-9 to TRBJ2-1; 7 nucleotides line up with TRBD2. This CDR3 is 12 amino acids long. J was trimmed by 6 bases and V by 5 bases; bases with no gene match: 1. The germline V gene has CDR1 SEHNR and CDR2 FQNEAQ (reference sequence). This CDR3 is CASSGRANEQFF. Written as DNA, the CDR3 is TGTGCCAGCAGCGGGAGGGCCAATGAGCAGTTCTTC.

This clonotype was observed a handful of times. The chain uses TRBV12-3 or TRBV12-4 and TRBJ2-3; TRBD2 aligns across 14 bases. CDR3 size: 19 residues. Trimming removed 6 bases from V and 3 bases from J; junction bases left unmatched: 14. The CDR3 region has the DNA TGTGCCAGCAGCCCGAACCTGGGACTAGCGGGAGTGGGGACAGATACGCAGTATTTT. Translating gives CASSPNLGLAGVGTDTQYF.

The genes are TRBV12-3 or TRBV12-4 and TRBJ2-5; 11 bases align to TRBD2. J lost 3 bases, V lost 6 bases, and 3 bases had no gene match. The CDR3 is 14 amino acids. The chain's CDR3 is CASRLTSGKETQYF. The CDR3, as DNA: TGTGCCAGCAGGTTGACTAGCGGGAAAGAGACCCAGTACTTC.

In its sample, this clonotype was seen a few times. The V and J genes are TRBV20-1 and TRBJ2-1; 11 bases line up with TRBD1. Germline V gives CDR1 DFQATT, CDR2 SNEGSKA (reference sequence). The J segment lost 2 bases and the V segment lost 6 bases, leaving 9 bases of the junction unmatched. The CDR3 has 16 amino acids. CDR3 residues: CSADPGQGAAYNEQFF. CDR3 sequence (DNA): TGCAGTGCCGACCCTGGACAGGGGGCCGCCTACAATGAGCAGTTCTTC.

This clonotype appeared many times. The rearrangement uses TRBV10-3 and TRBJ1-1, with a weak D call TRBD1 (6 bases). V lost 4 bases, J lost 5 bases, and 14 bases lay in between. Germline lookup yields CDR1 ENHRY and CDR2 SYGVKD. This CDR3 contains 14 residues. The CDR3 here is CAISAAGARTEAFF. The CDR3 nucleotides are TGTGCCATCAGTGCTGCAGGGGCGAGGACTGAAGCTTTCTTT.

This clonotype was found a few times. The rearrangement joins TRBV7-2 to TRBJ2-7; weak D call: TRBD2 (5 bases). This CDR3 contains 15 residues. The germline CDR1 and CDR2 sequences are SGHTA and FQGNSA. Trimming pared 1 base from V and 6 bases from J, leaving 16 bases between. This CDR3 reads CASSLELGLPLEQYF. Written as DNA, the CDR3 is TGTGCCAGCAGCTTAGAGCTAGGACTCCCTCTCGAGCAGTACTTC. Based on the CDR3 plus reference TRBV7-2 and TRBJ2-7, the full variable domain is GAGVSQSPSNKVTEKGKDVELRCDPISGHTALYWYRQSLGQGLEFLIYFQGNSAPDKSGLPSDRFSAERTGGSVSTLTIQRTQQEDSAVYLCASSLELGLPLEQYFGPGTRLTVT.

The chain uses TRBV29-1 and TRBJ1-4, with D perhaps TRBD1 (5 bases). Between the trimmed V and J ends, which lost 6 bases and 8 bases, there was a span of 16 bases. CDR1 SQVTM and CDR2 ANQGSEA come from the germline V gene. The CDR3 runs 13 residues. CDR3 amino acids: CSVWDGNVEKLFF. The CDR3 DNA sequence: TGCAGCGTGTGGGACGGGAACGTGGAAAAACTGTTTTTT.

V and J are TRBV5-1 and TRBJ2-1, with D possibly being TRBD1 or TRBD2 (5 bases each). The ends were cut back, 3 bases at V and 1 base at J, with 14 bases in the middle. Looked up from germline, CDR1 is SGHRS and CDR2 is YFSETQ. This CDR3 is 16 amino acids long. CDR3 DNA sequence: TGCGCCAGCAGCTCCATTGGGGGTACTTCCTACAATGAGCAGTTCTTC. Translated, it gives CASSSIGGTSYNEQFF.

The V call is TRBV29-1, the J call TRBJ2-7; D is ambiguous. V shed 3 bases and J shed 6 bases, with 18 bases lying between them. This CDR3 has 14 amino acids. Germline loops: CDR1 SQVTM, CDR2 ANQGSEA. This chain's CDR3 is CSVERPYGAGEQYF. The CDR3 DNA sequence: TGCAGCGTTGAGCGACCTTACGGCGCCGGCGAGCAGTACTTC.

This clonotype has more than one count but fewer than ten. V usage is TRBV14 and J usage is TRBJ2-1; 11 positions agree with TRBD2. The CDR3 loop spans 18 amino acids. Germline loops: CDR1 SGHDN, CDR2 FVKESK. Losses at the gene ends were 4 bases for V and 0 bases for J; bases not matched to a gene: 8. The CDR3 region is CASSPWPTSGSSYNEQFF. CDR3 bases: TGTGCCAGCAGCCCCTGGCCTACTAGCGGGAGCTCCTACAATGAGCAGTTCTTC. The full variable domain, with the rest looked up from reference TRBV14 and TRBJ2-1, is EAGVTQFPSHSVIEKGQTVTLRCDPISGHDNLYWYRRVMGKEIKFLLHFVKESKQDESGMPNNRFLAERTGGTYSTLKVQPAELEDSGVYFCASSPWPTSGSSYNEQFFGPGTRLTVL.